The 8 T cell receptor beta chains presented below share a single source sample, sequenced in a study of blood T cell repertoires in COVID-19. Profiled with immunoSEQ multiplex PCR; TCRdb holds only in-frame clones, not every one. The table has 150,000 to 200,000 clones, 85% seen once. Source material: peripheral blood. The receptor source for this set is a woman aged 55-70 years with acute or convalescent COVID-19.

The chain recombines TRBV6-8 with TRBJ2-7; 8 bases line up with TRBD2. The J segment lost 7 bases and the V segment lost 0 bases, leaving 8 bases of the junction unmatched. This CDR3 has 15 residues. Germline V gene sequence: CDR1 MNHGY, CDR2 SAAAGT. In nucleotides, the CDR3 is TGTGCCAGCAGTTACTCGGCGGGAGGAGGTGATGAGCAGTACTTC. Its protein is CASSYSAGGGDEQYF.

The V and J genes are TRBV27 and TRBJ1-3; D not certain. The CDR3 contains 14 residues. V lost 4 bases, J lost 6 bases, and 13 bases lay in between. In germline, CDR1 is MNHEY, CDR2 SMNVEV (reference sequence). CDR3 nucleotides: TGTGCCAGCAGTTCCACGGTTGAACCAAACACCATATATTTT. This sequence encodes CASSSTVEPNTIYF.

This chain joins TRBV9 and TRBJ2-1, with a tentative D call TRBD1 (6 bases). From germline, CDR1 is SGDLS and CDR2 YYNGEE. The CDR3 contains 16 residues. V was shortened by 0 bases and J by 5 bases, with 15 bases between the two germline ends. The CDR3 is CASSVGLQAGDNEQFF. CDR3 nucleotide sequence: TGTGCCAGCAGCGTAGGTCTACAGGCAGGGGACAATGAGCAGTTCTTC.

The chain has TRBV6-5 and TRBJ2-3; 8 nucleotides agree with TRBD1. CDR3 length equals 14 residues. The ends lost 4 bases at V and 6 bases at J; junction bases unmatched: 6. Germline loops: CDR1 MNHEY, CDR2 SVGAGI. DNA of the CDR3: TGTGCCAGCAGTTCTCGGACAGGGTGGGATACGCAGTATTTT. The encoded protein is CASSSRTGWDTQYF.

The CDR3 nucleotides are TGTGCCAGCAGGCCGGGACTAGCGGGAGGGCTATACAATGAGCAGTTCTTC. Protein product: CASRPGLAGGLYNEQFF. This sequence joins TRBV27 and TRBJ2-1; TRBD2 aligns across 16 bases. Germline V gene data show CDR1 as MNHEY and CDR2 as SMNVEV (reference sequence). This CDR3 is 17 amino acids long. J was trimmed by 4 bases and V by 6 bases; bases with no gene match: 6.

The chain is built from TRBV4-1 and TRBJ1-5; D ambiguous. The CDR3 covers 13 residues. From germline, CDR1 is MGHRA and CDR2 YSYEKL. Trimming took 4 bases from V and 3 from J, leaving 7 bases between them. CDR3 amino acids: CASSLQDNQPQHF. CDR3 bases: TGCGCCAGCAGCCTTCAGGACAATCAGCCCCAGCATTTT.

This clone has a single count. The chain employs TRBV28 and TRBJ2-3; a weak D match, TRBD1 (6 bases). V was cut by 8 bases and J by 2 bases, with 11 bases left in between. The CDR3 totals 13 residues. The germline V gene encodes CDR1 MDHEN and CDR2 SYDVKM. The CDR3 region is CASGQMPTDTQYF. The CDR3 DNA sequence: TGTGCCAGCGGACAGATGCCCACAGATACGCAGTATTTT.

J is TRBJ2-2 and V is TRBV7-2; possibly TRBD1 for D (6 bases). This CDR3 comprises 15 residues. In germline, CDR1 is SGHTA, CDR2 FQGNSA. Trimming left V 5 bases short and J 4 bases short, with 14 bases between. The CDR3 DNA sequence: TGTGCCAGCAGCCACGGACAGTTCCCCACCGGGGAGCTGTTTTTT. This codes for CASSHGQFPTGELFF. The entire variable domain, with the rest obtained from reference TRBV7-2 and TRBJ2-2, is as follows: GAGVSQSPSNKVTEKGKDVELRCDPISGHTALYWYRQSLGQGLEFLIYFQGNSAPDKSGLPSDRFSAERTGGSVSTLTIQRTQQEDSAVYLCASSHGQFPTGELFFGEGSRLTVL.